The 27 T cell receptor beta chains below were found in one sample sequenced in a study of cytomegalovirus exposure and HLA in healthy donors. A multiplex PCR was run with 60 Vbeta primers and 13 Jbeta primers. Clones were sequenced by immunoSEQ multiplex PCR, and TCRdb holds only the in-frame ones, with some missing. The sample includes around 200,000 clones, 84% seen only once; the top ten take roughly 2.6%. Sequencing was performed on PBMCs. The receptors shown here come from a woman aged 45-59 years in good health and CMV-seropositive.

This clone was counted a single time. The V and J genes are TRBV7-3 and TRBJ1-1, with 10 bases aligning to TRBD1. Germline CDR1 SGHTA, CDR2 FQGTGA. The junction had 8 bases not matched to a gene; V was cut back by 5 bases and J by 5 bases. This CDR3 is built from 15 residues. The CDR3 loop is CASSLQTGGGTEAFF. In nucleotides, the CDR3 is TGTGCCAGCAGCCTCCAGACAGGGGGCGGAACTGAAGCTTTCTTT.

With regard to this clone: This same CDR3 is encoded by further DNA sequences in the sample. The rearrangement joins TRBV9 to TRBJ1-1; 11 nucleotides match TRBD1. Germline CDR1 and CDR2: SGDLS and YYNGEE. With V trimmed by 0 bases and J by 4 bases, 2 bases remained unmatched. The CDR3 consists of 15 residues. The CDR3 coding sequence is TGTGCCAGCAGCGTAGGAGGGACAGGGGGCACTGAAGCTTTCTTT. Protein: CASSVGGTGGTEAFF.

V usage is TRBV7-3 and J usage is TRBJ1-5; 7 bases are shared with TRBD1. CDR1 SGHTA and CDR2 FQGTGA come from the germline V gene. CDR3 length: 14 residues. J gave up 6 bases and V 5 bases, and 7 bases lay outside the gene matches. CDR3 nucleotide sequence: TGTGCCAGCAGCAACCAGACAGGGAGTCAGCCCCAGCATTTT. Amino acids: CASSNQTGSQPQHF.

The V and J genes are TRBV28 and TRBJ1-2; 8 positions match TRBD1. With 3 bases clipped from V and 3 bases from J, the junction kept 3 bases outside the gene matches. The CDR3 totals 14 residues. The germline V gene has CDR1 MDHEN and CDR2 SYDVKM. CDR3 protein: CASSLRDRYYGYTF. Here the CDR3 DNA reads TGTGCCAGCAGTTTGCGGGACAGGTACTATGGCTACACCTTC.

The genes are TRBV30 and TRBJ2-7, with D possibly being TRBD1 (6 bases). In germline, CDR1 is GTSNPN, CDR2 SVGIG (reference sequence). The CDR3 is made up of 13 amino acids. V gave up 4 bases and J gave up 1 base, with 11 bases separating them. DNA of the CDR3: TGTGCCTGGAAAGGGACACCGTCCTACGAGCAGTACTTC. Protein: CAWKGTPSYEQYF.

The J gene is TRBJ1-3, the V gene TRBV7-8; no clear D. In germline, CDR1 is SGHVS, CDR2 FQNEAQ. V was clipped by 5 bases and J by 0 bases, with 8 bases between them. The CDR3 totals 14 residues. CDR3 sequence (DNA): TGTGCCAGCAGCCCCCCCAACTCTGGAAACACCATATATTTT. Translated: CASSPPNSGNTIYF.

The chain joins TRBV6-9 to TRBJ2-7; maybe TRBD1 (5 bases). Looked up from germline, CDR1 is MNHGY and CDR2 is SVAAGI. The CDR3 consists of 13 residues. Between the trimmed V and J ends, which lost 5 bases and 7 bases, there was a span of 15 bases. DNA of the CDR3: TGTGCCAGCAGTCAGGGCCCCGTAGTAGAGCAGTACTTC. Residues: CASSQGPVVEQYF.

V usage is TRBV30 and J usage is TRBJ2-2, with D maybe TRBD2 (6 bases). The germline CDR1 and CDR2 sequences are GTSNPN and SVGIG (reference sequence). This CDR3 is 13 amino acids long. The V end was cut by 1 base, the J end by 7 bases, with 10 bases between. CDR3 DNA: TGTGCCTGGAGTGCCCAGACTAGCGGGGAGCTGTTTTTT. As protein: CAWSAQTSGELFF. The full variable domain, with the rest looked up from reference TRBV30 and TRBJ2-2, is SQTIHQWPATLVQPVGSPLSLECTVEGTSNPNLYWYRQAAGRGLQLLFYSVGIGQISSEVPQNLSASRPQDRQFILSSKKLLLSDSGFYLCAWSAQTSGELFFGEGSRLTVL.

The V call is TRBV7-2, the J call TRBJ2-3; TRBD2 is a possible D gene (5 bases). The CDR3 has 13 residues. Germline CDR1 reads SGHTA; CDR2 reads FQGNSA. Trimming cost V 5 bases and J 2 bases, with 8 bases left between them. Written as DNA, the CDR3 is TGTGCCAGCAGCCTGACTACCACAGATACGCAGTATTTT. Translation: CASSLTTTDTQYF.

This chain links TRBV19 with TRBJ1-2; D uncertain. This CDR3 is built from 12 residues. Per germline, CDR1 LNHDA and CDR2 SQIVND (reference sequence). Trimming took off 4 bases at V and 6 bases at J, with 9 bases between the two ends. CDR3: CASSNQVHGYTF. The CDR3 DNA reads TGTGCCAGTAGTAATCAGGTACATGGCTACACCTTC.

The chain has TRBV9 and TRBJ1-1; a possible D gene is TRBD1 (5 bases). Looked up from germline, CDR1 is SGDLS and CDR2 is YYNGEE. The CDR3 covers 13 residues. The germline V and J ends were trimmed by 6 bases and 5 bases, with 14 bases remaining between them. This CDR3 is CASNKGLSTEAFF. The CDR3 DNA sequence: TGTGCCAGCAATAAGGGGTTATCAACTGAAGCTTTCTTT.

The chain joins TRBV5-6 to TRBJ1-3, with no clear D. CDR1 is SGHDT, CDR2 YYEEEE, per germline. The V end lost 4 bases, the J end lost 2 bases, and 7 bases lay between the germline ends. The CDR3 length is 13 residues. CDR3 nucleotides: TGTGCCAGCAGCCAACAGCCTGGAAACACCATATATTTT. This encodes CASSQQPGNTIYF.

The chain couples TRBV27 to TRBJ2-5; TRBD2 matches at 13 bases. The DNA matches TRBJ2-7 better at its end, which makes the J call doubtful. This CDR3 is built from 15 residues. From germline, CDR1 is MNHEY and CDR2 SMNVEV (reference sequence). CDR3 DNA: TGTGCCAGCAGTCTTGGACTAGCGGGGGCAACCGAGCAGTACTTC. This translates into CASSLGLAGATEQYF.

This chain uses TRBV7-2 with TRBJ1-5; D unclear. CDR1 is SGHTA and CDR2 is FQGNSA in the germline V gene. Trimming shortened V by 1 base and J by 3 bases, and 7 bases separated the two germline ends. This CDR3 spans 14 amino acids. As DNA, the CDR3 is TGTGCCAGCAGCTTAGGGCACCTCAATCAGCCCCAGCATTTT. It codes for CASSLGHLNQPQHF.

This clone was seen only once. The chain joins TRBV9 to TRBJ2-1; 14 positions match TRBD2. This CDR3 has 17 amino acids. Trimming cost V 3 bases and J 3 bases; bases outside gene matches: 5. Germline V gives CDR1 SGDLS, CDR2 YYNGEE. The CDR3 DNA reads TGTGCCAGCAGCGAAAAGACTAGCGGGGGGGTCTACAATGAGCAGTTCTTC. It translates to CASSEKTSGGVYNEQFF.

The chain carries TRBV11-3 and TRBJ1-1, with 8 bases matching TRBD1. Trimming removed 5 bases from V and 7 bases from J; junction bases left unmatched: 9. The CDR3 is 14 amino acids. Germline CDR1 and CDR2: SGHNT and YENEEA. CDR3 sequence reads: CASSPLTGDFEAFF. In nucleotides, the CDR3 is TGTGCCAGCAGCCCATTGACAGGGGATTTTGAAGCTTTCTTT.

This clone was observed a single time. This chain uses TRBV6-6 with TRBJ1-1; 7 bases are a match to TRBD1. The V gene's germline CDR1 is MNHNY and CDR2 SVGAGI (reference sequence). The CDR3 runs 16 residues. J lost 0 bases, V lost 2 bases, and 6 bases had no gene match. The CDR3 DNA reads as TGTGCCAGCAGTTACAGCACGGGACAGTTGAACACTGAAGCTTTCTTT. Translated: CASSYSTGQLNTEAFF.

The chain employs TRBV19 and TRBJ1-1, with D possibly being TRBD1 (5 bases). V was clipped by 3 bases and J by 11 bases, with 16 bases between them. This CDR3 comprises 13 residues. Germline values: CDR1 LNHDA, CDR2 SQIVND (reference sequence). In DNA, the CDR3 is TGTGCCAGTAGTATTGGACCGGTTCCAGGGGCTTTCTTT. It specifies CASSIGPVPGAFF.

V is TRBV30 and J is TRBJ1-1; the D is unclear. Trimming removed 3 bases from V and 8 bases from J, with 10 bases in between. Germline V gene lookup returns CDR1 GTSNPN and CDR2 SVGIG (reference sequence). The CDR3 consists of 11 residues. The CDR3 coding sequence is TGTGCCTGGAGCCATGACAACGAAGCTTTCTTT. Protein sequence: CAWSHDNEAFF.

The CDR3 loop reads CASSIVGTNGNQPQHF. DNA of the CDR3: TGTGCCAGTAGTATAGTCGGGACAAACGGCAATCAGCCCCAGCATTTT. The J gene is TRBJ1-5, the V gene TRBV19; D perhaps matches TRBD1 (6 bases). Germline loops: CDR1 LNHDA, CDR2 SQIVND (reference sequence). This CDR3 region has 16 residues. Trimming took 1 base from V and 2 from J, leaving 12 bases between them.

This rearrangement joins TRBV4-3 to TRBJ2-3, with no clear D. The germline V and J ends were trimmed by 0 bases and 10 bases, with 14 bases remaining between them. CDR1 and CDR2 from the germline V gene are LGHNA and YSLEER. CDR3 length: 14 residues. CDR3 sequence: CASSQESSPSAQYF. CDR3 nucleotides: TGCGCCAGCAGCCAAGAGAGTAGCCCCTCCGCGCAGTATTTT.

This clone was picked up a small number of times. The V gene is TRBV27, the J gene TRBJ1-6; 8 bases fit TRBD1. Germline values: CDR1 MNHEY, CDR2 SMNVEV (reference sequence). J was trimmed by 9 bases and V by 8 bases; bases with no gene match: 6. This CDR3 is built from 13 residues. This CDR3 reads CASSGQAVSPLHF. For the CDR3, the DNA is TGTGCCAGCTCGGGACAGGCAGTTTCACCCCTCCACTTT.

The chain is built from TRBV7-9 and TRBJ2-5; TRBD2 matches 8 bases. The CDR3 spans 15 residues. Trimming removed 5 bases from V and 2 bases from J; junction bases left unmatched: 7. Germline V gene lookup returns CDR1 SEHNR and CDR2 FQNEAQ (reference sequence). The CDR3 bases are TGTGCCAGCAGCCGTCCAGCGGGGGCGCAAGAGACCCAGTACTTC. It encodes CASSRPAGAQETQYF.

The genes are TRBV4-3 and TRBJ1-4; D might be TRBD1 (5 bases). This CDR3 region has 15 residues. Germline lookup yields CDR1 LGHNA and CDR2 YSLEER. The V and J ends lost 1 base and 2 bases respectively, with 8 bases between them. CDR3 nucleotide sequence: TGCGCCAGCAGCCAAGCCCCAGGGACTAATGAAAAACTGTTTTTT. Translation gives CASSQAPGTNEKLFF.

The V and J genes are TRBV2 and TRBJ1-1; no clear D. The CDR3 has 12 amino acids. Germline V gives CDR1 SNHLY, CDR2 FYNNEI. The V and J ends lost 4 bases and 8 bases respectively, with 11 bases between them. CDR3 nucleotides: TGTGCCAGCAGTGTTCAGTCATGGGAAGCTTTCTTT. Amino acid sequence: CASSVQSWEAFF.

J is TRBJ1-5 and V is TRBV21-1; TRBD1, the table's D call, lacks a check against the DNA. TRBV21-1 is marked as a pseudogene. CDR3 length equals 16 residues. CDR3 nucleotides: TGTGCCAGCCGGGACAGCCCGGGGTATAGCAATCAGCCCCAGCATTTT. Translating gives CASRDSPGYSNQPQHF.

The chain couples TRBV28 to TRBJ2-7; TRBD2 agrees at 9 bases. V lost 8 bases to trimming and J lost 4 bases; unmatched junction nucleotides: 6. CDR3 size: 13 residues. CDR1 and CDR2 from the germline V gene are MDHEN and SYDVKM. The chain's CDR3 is CASLGGGGYEQYF. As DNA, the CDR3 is TGTGCCAGCTTGGGCGGGGGGGGATACGAGCAGTACTTC.